Each of the 13 T cell receptor beta chains below was sequenced from the same sample in a study of shared clonotypes between healthy human individuals. TCRdb's table, derived via immunoSEQ multiplex PCR, lists solely in-frame clones and lacks some. Here the sample spans about 2 million clones, just under 95% being singletons. Naive CD8 cells lacked CD45RO and underwent positive selection for CCR7, leaving out terminally differentiated effector memory CD45RA+ cells. Specimen: naive CD8+ T cells sorted from blood. Every receptor here comes from a man younger than 35 in good health.

The V call is TRBV27, the J call TRBJ2-7; D is uncertain. The CDR3 is 14 amino acids. Germline V gives CDR1 MNHEY, CDR2 SMNVEV (reference sequence). V was pared by 0 bases and J by 3 bases, with 9 bases between. CDR3: CASSLSPDLYEQYF. The CDR3 bases are TGTGCCAGCAGTTTATCGCCCGACCTCTACGAGCAGTACTTC.

This sequence joins TRBV7-2 and TRBJ1-1; D uncertain. CDR3 size: 13 residues. V was clipped by 1 base and J by 4 bases, with 7 bases between them. Germline values: CDR1 SGHTA, CDR2 FQGNSA. This CDR3 is CASSLVGFTEAFF. DNA of the CDR3: TGTGCCAGCAGCTTAGTCGGGTTCACTGAAGCTTTCTTT.

This clone turned up a few times. The chain recombines TRBV5-1 with TRBJ2-1; D gene uncertain. The CDR3 consists of 16 residues. With 4 bases removed from V and 4 bases from J, the gap between germline ends came to 18 bases. CDR1 is SGHRS, CDR2 YFSETQ, per germline. The CDR3 DNA reads TGCGCCAGCAGCGCGGCTTCTCGCGAGGCATACAATGAGCAGTTCTTC. It translates to CASSAASREAYNEQFF.

The chain combines TRBV15 with TRBJ2-7; 7 bases fit TRBD1. The junction had 13 bases not matched to a gene; V was cut back by 3 bases and J by 5 bases. The CDR3 has 16 residues. From germline, CDR1 is LNHNV and CDR2 YYDKDF (reference sequence). CDR3 in DNA: TGTGCCACCAGCAGGATAAGACAGGGCGTTTTCAACGAGCAGTACTTC. It translates to CATSRIRQGVFNEQYF.

In DNA form, the CDR3 reads TGTGCCAGCAGTGAAACTGGGGACAGGGGGCTTGGTGAAGCTTTCTTT. As protein: CASSETGDRGLGEAFF. The J gene is TRBJ1-1, the V gene TRBV2; 12 bases line up with TRBD1. This CDR3 has 16 residues. With V trimmed by 2 bases and J by 7 bases, 8 bases remained unmatched. In germline, CDR1 is SNHLY, CDR2 FYNNEI.

The chain recombines TRBV6-4 with TRBJ1-6; D is possibly TRBD1 (6 bases). This CDR3 is built from 17 residues. In germline, CDR1 is MRHNA, CDR2 SNTAGT. The germline V and J ends were trimmed by 3 bases and 0 bases, with 12 bases remaining between them. In DNA, the CDR3 is TGTGCCAGCAGTGAATACGACAGGAGCTCCTATAATTCACCCCTCCACTTT. Translated, it gives CASSEYDRSSYNSPLHF.

The chain combines TRBV5-1 with TRBJ2-7; D possibly corresponds to TRBD2 (6 bases). Deletions cut 2 bases from V and 7 bases from J, with 16 bases between. There are 14 residues in the CDR3. The germline V gene encodes CDR1 SGHRS and CDR2 YFSETQ. The CDR3 reads CASSFDTGAEEQYF. The DNA for the CDR3 is TGCGCCAGCAGCTTTGATACGGGAGCTGAGGAGCAGTACTTC. The complete variable domain, with remaining parts taken from reference TRBV5-1 and TRBJ2-7, reads KAGVTQTPRYLIKTRGQQVTLSCSPISGHRSVSWYQQTPGQGLQFLFEYFSETQRNKGNFPGRFSGRQFSNSRSEMNVSTLELGDSALYLCASSFDTGAEEQYFGPGTRLTVT.

This rearrangement joins TRBV14 to TRBJ2-2; D is unclear. Trimming removed 0 bases from V and 6 bases from J, with 5 bases in between. Looked up from germline, CDR1 is SGHDN and CDR2 is FVKESK. CDR3 length: 13 amino acids. CDR3 sequence (DNA): TGTGCCAGCAGCCAAGAGAATTCCGGGGAGCTGTTTTTT. This codes for CASSQENSGELFF.

The chain uses TRBV9 and TRBJ1-6; D is undetermined. CDR1 and CDR2 from the germline V gene are SGDLS and YYNGEE. Trimming pared 6 bases from V and 9 bases from J, leaving 16 bases between. The CDR3 contains 14 residues. CDR3 protein: CASNEGAAGSPLHF. The CDR3, as DNA: TGTGCCAGCAATGAGGGCGCGGCGGGTTCACCCCTCCACTTT.

This clone was seen only once. The V call is TRBV7-2, the J call TRBJ2-1; TRBD2 agrees at 14 bases. The germline CDR1 and CDR2 sequences are SGHTA and FQGNSA. Germline trimming cut 1 base from V and 10 bases from J; bases unmatched to any gene: 9. This CDR3 contains 17 residues. CDR3 DNA: TGTGCCAGCAGCTTAGATGGGACTAGCGGGAGTCGAGGCGAGCAGTTCTTC. This codes for CASSLDGTSGSRGEQFF.

The chain carries TRBV6-5 and TRBJ2-7; TRBD2 matches at 9 bases. Unmatched junction bases numbered 8, after V lost 6 bases and J lost 2 bases. Germline CDR1 reads MNHEY; CDR2 reads SVGAGI. This CDR3 has 15 amino acids. The CDR3 DNA reads TGTGCCAGCAGGTTGAGCGGGGGGACCGCCTACGAGCAGTACTTC. The encoded protein is CASRLSGGTAYEQYF.

The chain links TRBV7-9 to TRBJ2-2, with 7 bases lining up with TRBD1. V gave up 5 bases and J gave up 6 bases; unmatched junction bases: 12. This CDR3 has 16 amino acids. The germline CDR1 and CDR2 sequences are SEHNR and FQNEAQ (reference sequence). The CDR3 protein is CASSPRTGQSAGELFF. The DNA of the CDR3 is TGTGCCAGCAGCCCTCGGACAGGACAAAGCGCCGGGGAGCTGTTTTTT. Combining the CDR3 with reference TRBV7-9 and TRBJ2-2 gives the whole variable domain DTGVSQNPRHKITKRGQNVTFRCDPISEHNRLYWYRQTLGQGPEFLTYFQNEAQLEKSRLLSDRFSAERPKGSFSTLEIQRTEQGDSAMYLCASSPRTGQSAGELFFGEGSRLTVL.

V and J are TRBV28 and TRBJ2-1; D possibly corresponds to TRBD1 (5 bases). The CDR3 runs to 14 residues. Germline values: CDR1 MDHEN, CDR2 SYDVKM. The V and J ends lost 2 bases and 2 bases respectively, with 7 bases between them. The CDR3 bases are TGTGCCAGCAGTTTAACCAGGGCCTACAATGAGCAGTTCTTC. Encoded protein: CASSLTRAYNEQFF.